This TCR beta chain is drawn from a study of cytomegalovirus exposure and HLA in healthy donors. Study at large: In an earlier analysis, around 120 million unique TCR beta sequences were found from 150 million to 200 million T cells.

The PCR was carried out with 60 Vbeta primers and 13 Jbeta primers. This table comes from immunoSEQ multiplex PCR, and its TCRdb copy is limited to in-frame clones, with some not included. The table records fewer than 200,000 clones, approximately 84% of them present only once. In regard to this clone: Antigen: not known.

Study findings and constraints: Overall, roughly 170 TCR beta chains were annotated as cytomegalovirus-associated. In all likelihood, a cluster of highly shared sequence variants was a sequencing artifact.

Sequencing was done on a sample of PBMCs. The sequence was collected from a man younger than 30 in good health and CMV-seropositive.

CDR3 in amino acids: CASRGRGARGDTQYF. Written as DNA, the CDR3 is TGTGCCAGCAGGGGGCGGGGGGCCCGGGGAGATACGCAGTATTTT. The rearrangement links TRBV27 to TRBJ2-3; 8 bases align to TRBD2. CDR3 length equals 15 residues. Germline assignment: CDR1 MNHEY and CDR2 SMNVEV (reference sequence). V dropped 6 bases and J dropped 5; count of bases not matched to a gene: 10.